One sample yielded the 12 T cell receptor beta chains listed below, sequenced in a study of T cells in Graves' hyperthyroidism and ophthalmopathy (dated by TCRdb to about 2019). Library generation was performed with multiplex PCR. The instrument given in TCRdb is Illumina HiSeq 2000. The TCR beta CDR3 regions were amplified from RNA transcripts. The first round of RT-PCR for the TCR CDR3 was performed with the HTBI primer set and the Qiagen OneStep RT-PCR kit. In-frame beta chains were kept once TCRdb had trimmed the public reads at Q25 with fastp and called clones with MiXCR. Merged by CDR3 protein, the rows form single entries marked with the most common genes and DNA. For this sample the table gives roughly 280,000 distinct CDR3 sequences, of which roughly 22% were detected only once. The ten largest clones take up roughly 60% of the sample. Material for sequencing was blood. The receptors come from a man younger than 45 with Graves' ophthalmopathy.

This clonotype was seen repeatedly, ten times or more. V is TRBV30 and J is TRBJ1-2; D unclear. V shed 1 base and J shed 8 bases, with 11 bases lying between them. Germline CDR1 reads GTSNPN; CDR2 reads SVGIG (reference sequence). The CDR3 length is 12 residues. The CDR3 is CAWSANTGGYTF. Here the CDR3 DNA reads TGTGCCTGGAGTGCTAACACGGGAGGCTACACCTTC.

The chain is built from TRBV28 and TRBJ2-5; no definite D call. V lost 7 bases and J 2 bases, leaving 20 bases between the germline ends. The CDR3 sequence is 16 residues long. Germline V lookup: CDR1 MDHEN, CDR2 SYDVKM. DNA for the CDR3: TGTGCCAGCAATCGGAGAGGAGTGGGTCAGCAAGAGACCCAGTACTTC. Translated, it gives CASNRRGVGQQETQYF.

The chain carries TRBV7-9 and TRBJ2-2; no clear D. Trimming left V 5 bases short and J 7 bases short, with 14 bases between. CDR1 is SEHNR and CDR2 is FQNEAQ in the germline V gene (reference sequence). The CDR3 contains 14 residues. CDR3 sequence (DNA): TGTGCCAGCAGCACCCAATCTTGGGACGGGGAGCTGTTTTTT. Protein sequence: CASSTQSWDGELFF.

The chain is built from TRBV7-9 and TRBJ2-7, with TRBD1 matching 9 bases. This CDR3 is built from 14 residues. Germline V gives CDR1 SEHNR, CDR2 FQNEAQ (reference sequence). The V and J ends lost 5 bases and 5 bases, in that order; junction bases with no gene match: 7. The CDR3, as DNA: TGTGCCAGCAGCGTGGGACAGGGAATAGACGAGCAGTACTTC. Amino acid sequence: CASSVGQGIDEQYF.

V is TRBV6-2 or TRBV6-3 and J is TRBJ2-3, with TRBD2 matching over 11 bases. CDR1 is MNHEY, CDR2 SVGEGT, per germline. The CDR3 runs 15 residues. Trimming took 5 bases from V and 4 from J; bases not matched to a gene: 5. CDR3 loop: CASSQLAGGADTQYF. DNA of the CDR3: TGTGCCAGCAGTCAATTAGCGGGAGGGGCAGATACGCAGTATTTT.

This clonotype was counted a few times. This chain connects TRBV10-3 to TRBJ2-7, with TRBD1 identical over 10 bases. With V trimmed by 4 bases and J by 3 bases, 3 bases remained unmatched. This CDR3 has 14 residues. Germline loops: CDR1 ENHRY, CDR2 SYGVKD. CDR3 protein: CAISAGTGDYEQYF. The CDR3 DNA follows: TGTGCCATCAGTGCAGGGACAGGGGACTACGAGCAGTACTTC.

The genes are TRBV12-3 or TRBV12-4 and TRBJ1-2; no reliable D call. V lost 6 bases, J lost 8 bases, and 19 bases lay in between. The CDR3 covers 14 residues. The CDR3 DNA is TGTGCCAGCAGGGACTCCACTAGTTATGGAGGCTACACCTTC. Amino acid sequence: CASRDSTSYGGYTF.

This clonotype occurred a few times. This CDR3 is CASSQDFYYGYTF. The CDR3 nucleotides are TGTGCCAGCAGCCAAGATTTTTACTATGGCTACACCTTC. The genes are TRBV14 and TRBJ1-2, with D uncertain. The length of the CDR3 is 13 residues. The V gene's germline CDR1 is SGHDN and CDR2 FVKESK. V gave up 0 bases and J gave up 3 bases, with 5 bases separating them.

This chain uses TRBV6-1 with TRBJ2-3; D unclear. V dropped 1 base and J dropped 0 bases, with 8 bases sitting between them. CDR3 length: 15 amino acids. Germline values: CDR1 MNHNS, CDR2 SASEGT. Here the CDR3 reads CASSEEQFSTDTQYF. The DNA for the CDR3 is TGTGCCAGCAGTGAAGAACAGTTTAGCACAGATACGCAGTATTTT.

The chain links TRBV12-3 or TRBV12-4 to TRBJ1-1; D call uncertain. Trimming took 1 base from V and 1 from J, leaving 7 bases between them. The CDR3 sequence is 14 residues long. CDR3 bases: TGTGCCAGCAGTTTAGAGGGTAAGAACACTGAAGCTTTCTTT. Its protein product is CASSLEGKNTEAFF.

This clonotype occurred a few times. This rearrangement joins TRBV12-3 or TRBV12-4 to TRBJ1-1; no clear D gene. This CDR3 is built from 13 residues. The V end was cut by 6 bases, the J end by 5 bases, with 13 bases between. For the CDR3, the DNA is TGTGCCAGCAGCTACACCCTTGGGACTGAAGCTTTCTTT. Translating gives CASSYTLGTEAFF.

This chain links TRBV11-2 with TRBJ2-7; D not resolved. CDR3 length equals 12 residues. Trimming cost V 7 bases and J 5 bases, with 12 bases left between them. CDR1 and CDR2 from the germline V gene are SGHAT and FQNNGV. CDR3 protein: CASTPGQDEQYF. The CDR3 nucleotides read TGTGCCAGCACCCCGGGCCAGGACGAGCAGTACTTC.